The T cell receptor (beta chain) described here comes from a study of blood T cell repertoires in COVID-19 (dated by TCRdb to 2020 to 2022). Broadly, across the study: Collaborator samples came from the United States, Italy and Spain and covered acute and convalescent phases of COVID-19. Where HLA class I and class II types were available, the types were taken from metadata supplied by the sample provider, not from assay-based typing. The prospective study material was composed of cDNA or gDNA derived from T cells, B-cell-depleted T cells, or PBMCs. The repertoires were released in a freely available public database intended as a resource for research on the immune response to SARS-CoV-2. The dataset comprised deeply sampled blood TCRbeta repertoires from subjects exposed to, actively infected with, or recovered from COVID-19. The samples were drawn from two sources: the first 160 participants of the ongoing ImmuneRACE study, and fewer than 1,500 subjects contributed by 6 global collaborators. The sample metadata nearly always contained a de-identified subject ID, COVID-19 status, age in years and sex. Here is what the overall study found, with its caveats: Clinical and demographic metadata were provided uncurated, with the amount varying by source and participant.

TCRbeta CDR3 regions were amplified from genomic DNA using the immunoSEQ Assay, a bias-controlled multiplex PCR. The authors processed their data as follows. Within the assay, amplification of reference gene primers was used to estimate how many nucleated cells each sample contained. To quantify the absolute abundance of each unique TCRbeta CDR3 rearrangement, sequence reads were collapsed and filtered. For each sample, productive Simpson clonality was calculated as the square root of Simpson's diversity index over productive rearrangements. Held by TCRdb, this immuneACCESS table contains in-frame sequences only and omits some clones. Under half of the omission traces to an unresolved V gene where checked; the cause of the rest is unknown. V and J calls and clone size are those listed in that table; D and trimming were worked out from the DNA. This sample holds 250,000 to 300,000 clones; approximately 90% were observed only once. The top ten hold approximately 3% of the sample.

V and J are truncated by 5 bases and 3 bases respectively, leaving an intervening sequence of 17 bases. The CDR3 spans 17 residues, from the cysteine through the phenylalanine. Solely the CDR3 DNA is kept, with 51 bases framed from the first base. Looking up the germline V gene yields CDR1 MDHEN and CDR2 SYDVKM. A word on this clone: The specificity of this receptor is unknown. Base qualities are not provided; no much larger clone lies one nucleotide away.

The collaborating institutions used their own protocols to collect whole blood in K2EDTA tubes. Collaborator samples were shipped for TCRbeta analysis as frozen whole blood, isolated PBMCs, or DNA extracted from either sample type. Recombination joined TRBV28 with TRBJ1-6; TRBD1 is possibly the D segment (6 matching bases). Sequenced input: peripheral blood. This sequence was found in a woman in her twenties or thirties with active or convalescent COVID-19. The nucleotides read TGTGCCAGCAGTCTCTACGGACAGCCTGACTATAATTCACCCCTCCACTTT. The resulting protein is CASSLYGQPDYNSPLHF.